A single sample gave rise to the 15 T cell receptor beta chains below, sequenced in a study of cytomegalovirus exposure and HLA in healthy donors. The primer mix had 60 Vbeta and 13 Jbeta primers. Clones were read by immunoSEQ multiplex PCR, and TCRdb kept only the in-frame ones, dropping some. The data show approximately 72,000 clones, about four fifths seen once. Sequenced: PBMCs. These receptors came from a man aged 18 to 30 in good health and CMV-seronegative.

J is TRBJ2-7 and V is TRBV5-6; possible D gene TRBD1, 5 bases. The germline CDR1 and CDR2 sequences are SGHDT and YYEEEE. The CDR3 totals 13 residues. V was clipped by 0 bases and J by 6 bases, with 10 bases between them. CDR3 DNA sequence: TGTGCCAGCAGCTTGGCAGGGCGAGGCGAGCAGTACTTC. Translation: CASSLAGRGEQYF.

The CDR3 here is CASSYGLAGVFYEQYF. As DNA, the CDR3 is TGTGCCAGCAGTTACGGGCTAGCGGGAGTTTTTTACGAGCAGTACTTC. V gene TRBV7-2 combines with J gene TRBJ2-7; 10 positions agree with TRBD2. V lost 6 bases to trimming and J lost 4 bases; unmatched junction nucleotides: 12. Germline V CDR1 and CDR2: SGHTA, FQGNSA. The CDR3 is made up of 16 amino acids.

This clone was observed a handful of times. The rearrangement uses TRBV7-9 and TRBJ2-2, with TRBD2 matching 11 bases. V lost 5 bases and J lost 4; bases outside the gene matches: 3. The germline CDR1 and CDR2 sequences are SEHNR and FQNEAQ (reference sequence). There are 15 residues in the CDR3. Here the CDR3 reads CASSLGLAGTGELFF. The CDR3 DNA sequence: TGTGCCAGCAGCCTAGGACTAGCGGGCACCGGGGAGCTGTTTTTT.

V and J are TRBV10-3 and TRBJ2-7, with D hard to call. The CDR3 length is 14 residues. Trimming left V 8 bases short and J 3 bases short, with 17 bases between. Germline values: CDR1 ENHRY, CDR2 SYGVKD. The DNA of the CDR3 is TGTGCCATCTCTGACATCCCACCGGACTACGAGCAGTACTTC. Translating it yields CAISDIPPDYEQYF.

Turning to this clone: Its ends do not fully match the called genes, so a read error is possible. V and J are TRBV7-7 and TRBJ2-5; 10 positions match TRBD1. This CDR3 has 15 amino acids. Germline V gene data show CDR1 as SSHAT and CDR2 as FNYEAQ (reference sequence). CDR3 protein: CASSFGTGAIETQYF. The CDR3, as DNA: TGTGCTAGCAGCTTTGGGACAGGGGCCATAGAGACCCAGTACTTC.

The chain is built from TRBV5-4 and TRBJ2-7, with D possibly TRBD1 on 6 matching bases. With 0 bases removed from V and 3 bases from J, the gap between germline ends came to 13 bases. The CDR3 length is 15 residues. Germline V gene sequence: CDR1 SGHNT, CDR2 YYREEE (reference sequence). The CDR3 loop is CASSLAPRGFYEQYF. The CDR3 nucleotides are TGTGCCAGCAGCTTGGCCCCCAGGGGCTTCTACGAGCAGTACTTC.

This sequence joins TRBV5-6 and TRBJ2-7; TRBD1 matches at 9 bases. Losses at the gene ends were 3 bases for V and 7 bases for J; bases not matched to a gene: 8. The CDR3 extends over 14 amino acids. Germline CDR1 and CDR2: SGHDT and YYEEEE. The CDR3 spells CASSWDRASGEQYF. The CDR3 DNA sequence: TGTGCCAGCAGCTGGGACAGGGCTTCGGGAGAGCAGTACTTC.

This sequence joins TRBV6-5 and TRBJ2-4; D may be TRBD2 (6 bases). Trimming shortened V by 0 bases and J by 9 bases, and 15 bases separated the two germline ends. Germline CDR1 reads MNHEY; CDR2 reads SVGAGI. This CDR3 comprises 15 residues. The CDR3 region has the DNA TGTGCCAGCAGTTACTCGGGACTTCGGGGAAGCATTCAGTACTTC. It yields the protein CASSYSGLRGSIQYF.

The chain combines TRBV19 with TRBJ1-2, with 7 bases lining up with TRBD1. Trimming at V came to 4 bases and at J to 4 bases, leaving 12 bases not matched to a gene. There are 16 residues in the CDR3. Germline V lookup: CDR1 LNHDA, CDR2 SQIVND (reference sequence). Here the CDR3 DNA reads TGTGCCAGTAGTACAGGATGGGGGGACAGACTCTATGGCTACACCTTC. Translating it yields CASSTGWGDRLYGYTF. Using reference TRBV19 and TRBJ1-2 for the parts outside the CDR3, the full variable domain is DGGITQSPKYLFRKEGQNVTLSCEQNLNHDAMYWYRQDPGQGLRLIYYSQIVNDFQKGDIAEGYSVSREKKESFPLTVTSAQKNPTAFYLCASSTGWGDRLYGYTFGSGTRLTVV.

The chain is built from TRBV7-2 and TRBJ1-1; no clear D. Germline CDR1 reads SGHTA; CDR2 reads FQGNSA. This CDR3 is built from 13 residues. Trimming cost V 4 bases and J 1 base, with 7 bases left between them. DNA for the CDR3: TGTGCCAGCAGCTCCGTCCGGAACACTGAAGCTTTCTTT. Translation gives CASSSVRNTEAFF.

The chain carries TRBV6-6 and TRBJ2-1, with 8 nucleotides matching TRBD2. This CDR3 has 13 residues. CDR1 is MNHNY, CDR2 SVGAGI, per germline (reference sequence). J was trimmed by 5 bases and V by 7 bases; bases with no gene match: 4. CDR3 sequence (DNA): TGTGCCAGCAACGGGAGGGCCCACAATGAGCAGTTCTTC. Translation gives CASNGRAHNEQFF.

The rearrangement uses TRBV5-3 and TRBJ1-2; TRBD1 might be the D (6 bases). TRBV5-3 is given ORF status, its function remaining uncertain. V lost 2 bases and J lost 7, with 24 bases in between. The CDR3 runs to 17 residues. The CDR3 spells CARSFRVVYEQGRGYTF. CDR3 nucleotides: TGTGCCAGAAGCTTTCGTGTCGTTTATGAACAGGGACGTGGCTACACCTTC.

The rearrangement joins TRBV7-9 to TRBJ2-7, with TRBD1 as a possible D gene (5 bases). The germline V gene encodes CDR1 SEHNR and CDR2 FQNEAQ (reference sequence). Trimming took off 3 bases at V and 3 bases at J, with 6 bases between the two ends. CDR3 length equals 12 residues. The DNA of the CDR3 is TGTGCCAGCAGCTTCCAGGGCTACGAGCAGTACTTC. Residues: CASSFQGYEQYF.

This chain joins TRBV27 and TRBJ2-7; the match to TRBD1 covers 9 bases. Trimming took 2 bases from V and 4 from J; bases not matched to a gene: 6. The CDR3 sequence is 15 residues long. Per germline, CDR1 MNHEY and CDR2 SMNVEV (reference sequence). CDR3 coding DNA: TGTGCCAGCAGTTTAGTCGGGACAGGGTATTACGAGCAGTACTTC. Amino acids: CASSLVGTGYYEQYF.

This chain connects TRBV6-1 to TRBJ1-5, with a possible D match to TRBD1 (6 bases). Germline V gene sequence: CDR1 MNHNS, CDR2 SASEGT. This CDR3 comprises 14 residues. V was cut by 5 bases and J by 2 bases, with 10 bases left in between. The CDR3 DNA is TGTGCCAGCAGTACAGGGATACGCAATCAGCCCCAGCATTTT. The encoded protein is CASSTGIRNQPQHF.